The next 16 T cell receptor beta chains were all read from a single sample in a study of sequential checkpoint blockade in melanoma. Assay: immunoSEQ multiplex PCR; the TCRdb copy retains only in-frame clones and omits some. The top ten clones hold around 10% of a sample with under 25,000 clones, almost 85% of them seen once. Treatment defined: randomized to nivolumab then ipilimumab (arm A) or the reverse (arm B). This specimen consisted of CD8+ T cells sorted from blood (inferred from file names), obtained from a patient given nivolumab and ipilimumab in sequence. These receptors were obtained from a human donor with melanoma.

V is TRBV6-5 and J is TRBJ2-7, with D maybe TRBD2 (5 bases). The CDR3 is 15 residues long. The V and J ends lost 6 bases and 1 base respectively, with 16 bases between them. CDR1 is MNHEY and CDR2 is SVGAGI in the germline V gene. The CDR3 protein is CASRYTSSASYEQYF. CDR3 DNA sequence: TGTGCCAGCAGGTATACTAGTTCGGCGTCCTACGAGCAGTACTTC.

This clone was recorded a few times. The V call is TRBV15, the J call TRBJ1-1; D may be TRBD1 (5 bases). Germline values: CDR1 LNHNV, CDR2 YYDKDF (reference sequence). The CDR3 is made up of 17 amino acids. Between the trimmed V and J ends, which lost 0 bases and 0 bases, there was a span of 14 bases. CDR3 bases: TGTGCCACCAGCAGAGATAAGGGGAAATTTTTGAACACTGAAGCTTTCTTT. Residues: CATSRDKGKFLNTEAFF.

The V call is TRBV7-2, the J call TRBJ2-7, with D unresolved. Trimming shortened V by 5 bases and J by 4 bases, and 12 bases separated the two germline ends. The CDR3 covers 13 residues. Germline V gene data show CDR1 as SGHTA and CDR2 as FQGNSA. CDR3 amino acids: CASSGAGFYEQYF. CDR3 DNA sequence: TGTGCCAGCAGCGGAGCTGGGTTTTACGAGCAGTACTTC. Together with reference TRBV7-2 and TRBJ2-7, the CDR3 gives the full variable domain: GAGVSQSPSNKVTEKGKDVELRCDPISGHTALYWYRQSLGQGLEFLIYFQGNSAPDKSGLPSDRFSAERTGGSVSTLTIQRTQQEDSAVYLCASSGAGFYEQYFGPGTRLTVT.

This rearrangement joins TRBV28 to TRBJ1-5; D unclear. Germline CDR1 MDHEN, CDR2 SYDVKM. The CDR3 sequence is 17 residues long. Trimming shortened V by 6 bases and J by 2 bases, and 20 bases separated the two germline ends. CDR3 residues: CASRPPPRPSGNQPQHF. CDR3 nucleotide sequence: TGTGCCAGCAGACCCCCACCGCGGCCCTCGGGCAATCAGCCCCAGCATTTT.

The chain combines TRBV7-9 with TRBJ2-7, with D possibly matching TRBD2 (5 bases). The CDR3 is made up of 15 amino acids. Germline V CDR1 and CDR2: SEHNR, FQNEAQ (reference sequence). Between the trimmed V and J ends, which lost 0 bases and 6 bases, there was a span of 15 bases. In DNA, the CDR3 is TGTGCCAGCAGCTTAGCCGGACTCCTAGGTAGCGAGCAGTACTTC. This gives the protein CASSLAGLLGSEQYF.

The chain employs TRBV7-2 and TRBJ2-1; D is perhaps TRBD2 (5 bases). Germline V gene lookup returns CDR1 SGHTA and CDR2 FQGNSA. The V gene lost 2 bases and the J gene lost 7 bases, with 24 bases spanning the gap. The CDR3 is made up of 18 amino acids. CDR3: CASSLRRISAASENEQFF. CDR3 DNA sequence: TGTGCCAGCAGCTTAAGACGAATTAGCGCGGCTAGTGAGAATGAGCAGTTCTTC.

This chain links TRBV9 with TRBJ2-2; D possibly corresponds to TRBD1 (6 bases). The CDR3 totals 16 residues. The V and J ends lost 2 bases and 0 bases respectively, with 11 bases between them. From germline, CDR1 is SGDLS and CDR2 YYNGEE. CDR3 region: CASSVTDSSNTGELFF. The CDR3 DNA reads TGTGCCAGCAGCGTGACGGACAGTTCGAACACCGGGGAGCTGTTTTTT.

This clone turned up a few times. The chain uses TRBV28 and TRBJ2-4, with TRBD2 as a possible D gene (7 bases). CDR1 is MDHEN, CDR2 SYDVKM, per germline. Trimming took off 5 bases at V and 1 base at J, with 12 bases between the two ends. CDR3 size: 15 residues. As DNA, the CDR3 is TGTGCCAGCAGTCAAGGGGGGGCGGCCAAAAACATTCAGTACTTC. Translated, it gives CASSQGGAAKNIQYF. The full variable domain, completed using reference TRBV28 and TRBJ2-4, is DVKVTQSSRYLVKRTGEKVFLECVQDMDHENMFWYRQDPGLGLRLIYFSYDVKMKEKGDIPEGYSVSREKKERFSLILESASTNQTSMYLCASSQGGAAKNIQYFGAGTRLSVL.

CDR3 amino acids: CASSPGDTDTQYF. The CDR3 region has the DNA TGCGCCAGCAGCCCCGGGGACACAGATACGCAGTATTTT. The chain has TRBV5-1 and TRBJ2-3, with D possibly matching TRBD2 (5 bases). V lost 4 bases and J lost 2, with 8 bases in between. The CDR3 length is 13 residues. Germline V CDR1 and CDR2: SGHRS, YFSETQ.

On this clone itself: At one boundary the junction diverges from the germline segment, which might be a read error. J is TRBJ2-1 and V is TRBV7-7; 9 positions match TRBD1. CDR1 is SSHAT and CDR2 is FNYEAQ in the germline V gene (reference sequence). The CDR3 loop spans 16 amino acids. CDR3 sequence reads: CASSLGHGQGYNEQFF. The DNA of the CDR3 is TGTGCTAGCAGCCTGGGCCACGGACAGGGGTACAATGAGCAGTTCTTC.

This clone was picked up a small number of times. The genes are TRBV28 and TRBJ2-5, with 9 positions matching TRBD1. The CDR3 has 13 residues. The germline V gene has CDR1 MDHEN and CDR2 SYDVKM. Trimming removed 8 bases from V and 5 bases from J; junction bases left unmatched: 6. CDR3 nucleotides: TGTGCCAGCTACGGGACAGGGATGGAGACCCAGTACTTC. Residues: CASYGTGMETQYF.

This clone was observed a single time. This rearrangement joins TRBV10-3 to TRBJ2-7; 8 nucleotides agree with TRBD1. The V and J ends lost 4 bases and 6 bases, in that order; junction bases with no gene match: 11. CDR3 length: 15 amino acids. CDR1 ENHRY and CDR2 SYGVKD come from the germline V gene. In DNA, the CDR3 is TGTGCCATCAGTGCTATAAGTACAGGGGGTGGCGAGCAGTACTTC. Its translation is CAISAISTGGGEQYF.

As to this clone: A read error may produce the germline difference seen at one junction end. The rearrangement joins TRBV7-9 to TRBJ2-3, with D possibly being TRBD2 (6 bases). Germline CDR1 is SEHNR and CDR2 is FQNEAQ (reference sequence). The CDR3 is made up of 15 amino acids. CDR3 nucleotide sequence: TGTGCCAGCAGCATAGCGGCTCATTACACAGATACGCAGTATTTT. It is translated as CASSIAAHYTDTQYF.

The chain joins TRBV5-1 to TRBJ2-3; TRBD2 aligns across 9 bases. CDR1 and CDR2 from the germline V gene are SGHRS and YFSETQ. This CDR3 has 14 amino acids. The V segment lost 5 bases and the J segment 6 bases; nucleotides outside the gene matches: 7. CDR3 nucleotides: TGCGCCAGCAGTAGCGGGAGACCGGAGGATACGCAGTATTTT. Protein product: CASSSGRPEDTQYF.

The chain recombines TRBV4-3 with TRBJ2-1; 7 bases align to TRBD1. V was clipped by 0 bases and J by 3 bases; unmatched bases: 2. This CDR3 comprises 15 residues. The V gene's germline CDR1 is LGHNA and CDR2 YSLEER. CDR3 nucleotides: TGCGCCAGCAGCCAAGAGGCAGGGGGCTACAATGAGCAGTTCTTC. Residues: CASSQEAGGYNEQFF.

V gene TRBV19 combines with J gene TRBJ2-5; 7 bases line up with TRBD1. TRBJ2-7 matches the DNA end more closely, so the J call is doubtful. This CDR3 is 13 amino acids long. The germline CDR1 and CDR2 sequences are LNHDA and SQIVND (reference sequence). The CDR3 here is CAGDPTGVDEQYF. In nucleotides, the CDR3 is TGTGCCGGGGACCCCACAGGGGTGGACGAGCAGTACTTC.